Detailed here is one T cell receptor (beta chain). Its antigen is unidentified. The diagnosis combined clinical symptoms, thyroxine, TRAb, thyroid ultrasound and orbital computed tomography scans. PBMCs were isolated by Ficoll-Paque density gradient centrifugation, using roughly 10 ml of fresh peripheral blood as the starting material. For repertoire sequencing, the TCR beta CDR3 regions were amplified from RNA transcripts. Second-round multiplex PCR came after a first-round RT-PCR that employed HTBI primers. TCRdb passed the multiplex PCR reads through MiXCR, listing each CDR3 protein once. The sample records about 16,000 distinct CDR3 sequences, 46% being singletons. This CDR3 has 13 residues. V lost 3 bases and J lost 1, with 5 bases in between. Germline V gene sequence: CDR1 SGHTA, CDR2 FQGTGA. The source of the sample is a study of Graves' ophthalmopathy and Graves' hyperthyroidism. Broader study findings: The model's prediction of ophthalmopathy progression had about 70% sensitivity and roughly 72% specificity. Ophthalmopathy cases were distinguished from stable hyperthyroidism by a 13-signature model, reaching around 88% sensitivity and 65% to 83% specificity.

The V call is TRBV7-3, the J call TRBJ2-3; D gene unclear. The TCR comes from a woman between 35 and 50 years old with stable Graves' hyperthyroidism. The sequenced sample was peripheral blood. CDR3 loop: CASSFGGTDTQYF. CDR3 nucleotide sequence: TGTGCCAGCAGCTTTGGCGGCACAGATACGCAGTATTTT.